This T cell receptor beta chain comes out of a study of response to subunit inactivated influenza vaccine. As regards this clonotype: Its antigen is unknown.

TCRdb fed the RT-PCR reads into MiXCR, producing one record per CDR3 protein. The table records 650,000 or so distinct CDR3 sequences, around 13% of them present only once. Study results and limitations: A suggestion made by the authors is that each seasonal influenza vaccination recruits few new T cells.

This CDR3 contains 15 residues. The V end was cut by 0 bases, the J end by 7 bases, with 13 bases between. Germline CDR1 LNHNV, CDR2 YYDKDF (reference sequence). The specimen was PBMCs from blood, collected 14 to 15 days before vaccination. The chain joins TRBV15 to TRBJ2-1, with D hard to call. The clonotype originates from a man over 45 who received an inactivated influenza vaccine. CDR3 amino acids: CATSRDALKGNEQFF. The CDR3 DNA reads as TGTGCCACCAGCAGAGATGCTCTGAAAGGGAATGAGCAGTTCTTC.